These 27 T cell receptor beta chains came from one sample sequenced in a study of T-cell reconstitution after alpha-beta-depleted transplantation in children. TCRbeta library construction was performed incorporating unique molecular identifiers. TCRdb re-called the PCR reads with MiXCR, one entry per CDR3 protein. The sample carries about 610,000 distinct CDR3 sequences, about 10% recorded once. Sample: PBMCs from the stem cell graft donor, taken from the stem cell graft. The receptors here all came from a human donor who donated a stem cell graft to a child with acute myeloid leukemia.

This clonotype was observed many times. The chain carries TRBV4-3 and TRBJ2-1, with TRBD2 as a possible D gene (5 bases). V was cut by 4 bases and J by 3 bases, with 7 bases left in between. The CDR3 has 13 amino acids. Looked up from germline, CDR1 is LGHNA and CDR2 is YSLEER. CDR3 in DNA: TGCGCCAGCAGCCGGACTGTCTACAATGAGCAGTTCTTC. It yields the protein CASSRTVYNEQFF.

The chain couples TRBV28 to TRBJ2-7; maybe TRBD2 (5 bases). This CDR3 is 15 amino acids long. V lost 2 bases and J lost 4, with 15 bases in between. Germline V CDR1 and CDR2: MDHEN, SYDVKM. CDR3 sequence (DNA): TGTGCCAGCAGTTTAATCAGCCGTACGGGATACGAGCAGTACTTC. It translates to CASSLISRTGYEQYF.

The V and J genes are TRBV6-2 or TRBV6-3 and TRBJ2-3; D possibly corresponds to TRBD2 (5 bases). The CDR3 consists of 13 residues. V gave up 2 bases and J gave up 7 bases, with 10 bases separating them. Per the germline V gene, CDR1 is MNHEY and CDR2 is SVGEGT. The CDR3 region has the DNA TGTGCCAGCAGTTACCCCTTAGCGAATACGCAGTATTTT. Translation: CASSYPLANTQYF.

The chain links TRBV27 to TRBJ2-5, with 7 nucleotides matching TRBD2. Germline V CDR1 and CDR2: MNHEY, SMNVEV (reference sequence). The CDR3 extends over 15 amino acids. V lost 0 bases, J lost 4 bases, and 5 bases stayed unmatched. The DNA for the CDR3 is TGTGCCAGCAGTTTATCGACCAGCGGGATAGAGACCCAGTACTTC. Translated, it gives CASSLSTSGIETQYF.

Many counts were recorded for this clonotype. This CDR3 is CASTPRRADNEQFF. Written as DNA, the CDR3 is TGTGCCAGCACCCCCCGTAGAGCGGACAATGAGCAGTTCTTC. The V gene is TRBV6-2 or TRBV6-3, the J gene TRBJ2-1; D perhaps matches TRBD2 (5 bases). Germline V lookup: CDR1 MNHEY, CDR2 SVGEGT. This CDR3 region has 14 residues. The V gene lost 7 bases and the J gene lost 5 bases, with 15 bases spanning the gap.

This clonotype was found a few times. Here the CDR3 DNA reads TGTGCCAGCAGCTCTATAGCCGGGACAGCTCAACCCTACGAGCAGTACTTC. This encodes CASSSIAGTAQPYEQYF. The V and J genes are TRBV7-9 and TRBJ2-7, with 7 positions matching TRBD1. J was trimmed by 2 bases and V by 4 bases; bases with no gene match: 14. Germline V gives CDR1 SEHNR, CDR2 FQNEAQ (reference sequence). CDR3 length equals 17 residues. Complete variable domain (other parts from reference TRBV7-9 and TRBJ2-7): DTGVSQNPRHKITKRGQNVTFRCDPISEHNRLYWYRQTLGQGPEFLTYFQNEAQLEKSRLLSDRFSAERPKGSFSTLEIQRTEQGDSAMYLCASSSIAGTAQPYEQYFGPGTRLTVT.

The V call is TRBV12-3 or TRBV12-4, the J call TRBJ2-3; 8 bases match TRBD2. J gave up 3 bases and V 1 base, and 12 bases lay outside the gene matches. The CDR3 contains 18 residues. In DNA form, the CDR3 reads TGTGCCAGCAGTTTAGGGAGAGGACGGGAGGGCCATACAGATACGCAGTATTTT. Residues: CASSLGRGREGHTDTQYF.

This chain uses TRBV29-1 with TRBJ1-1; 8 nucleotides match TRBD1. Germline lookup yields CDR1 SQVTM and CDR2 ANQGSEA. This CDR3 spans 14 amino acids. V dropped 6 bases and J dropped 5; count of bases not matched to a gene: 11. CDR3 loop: CSVSLGQGGTEAFF. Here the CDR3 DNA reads TGCAGCGTCTCTCTCGGACAGGGAGGGACTGAAGCTTTCTTT.

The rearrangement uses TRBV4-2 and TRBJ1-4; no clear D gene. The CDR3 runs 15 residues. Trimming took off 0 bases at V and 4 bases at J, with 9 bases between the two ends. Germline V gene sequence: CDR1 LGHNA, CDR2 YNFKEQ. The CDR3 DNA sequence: TGTGCCAGCAGCCAAGATCCGGGCTTTAATGAAAAACTGTTTTTT. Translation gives CASSQDPGFNEKLFF.

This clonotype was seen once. This CDR3 reads CASSYLSGTSAGELFF. The CDR3 DNA is TGTGCCAGCAGCTACCTAAGCGGGACTTCTGCCGGGGAGCTGTTTTTT. This chain connects TRBV7-3 to TRBJ2-2; 7 bases map to TRBD2. The germline V gene encodes CDR1 SGHTA and CDR2 FQGTGA. The CDR3 runs to 16 residues. The V segment lost 4 bases and the J segment 6 bases; nucleotides outside the gene matches: 11.

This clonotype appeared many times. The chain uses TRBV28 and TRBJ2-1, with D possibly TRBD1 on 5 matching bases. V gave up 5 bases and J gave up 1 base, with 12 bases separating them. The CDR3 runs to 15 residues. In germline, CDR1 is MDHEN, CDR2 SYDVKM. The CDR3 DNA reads TGTGCCAGCAGTGTGCGGACACCTTCCTACAATGAGCAGTTCTTC. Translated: CASSVRTPSYNEQFF.

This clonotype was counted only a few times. DNA of the CDR3: TGCGCCAGCAGCCTAAGGGACAGGGGTCAGCCCCAGCATTTT. Its translation: CASSLRDRGQPQHF. The chain links TRBV4-3 to TRBJ1-5; TRBD1 aligns across 10 bases. Germline CDR1 is LGHNA and CDR2 is YSLEER. Trimming cost V 4 bases and J 6 bases; bases outside gene matches: 3. This CDR3 spans 14 amino acids.

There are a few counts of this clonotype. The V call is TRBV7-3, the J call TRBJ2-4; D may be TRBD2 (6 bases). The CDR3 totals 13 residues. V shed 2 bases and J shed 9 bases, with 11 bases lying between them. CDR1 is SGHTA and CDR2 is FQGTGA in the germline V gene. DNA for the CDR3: TGTGCCAGCAGCTTAGACGGGGAGGCCATTCAGTACTTC. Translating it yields CASSLDGEAIQYF.

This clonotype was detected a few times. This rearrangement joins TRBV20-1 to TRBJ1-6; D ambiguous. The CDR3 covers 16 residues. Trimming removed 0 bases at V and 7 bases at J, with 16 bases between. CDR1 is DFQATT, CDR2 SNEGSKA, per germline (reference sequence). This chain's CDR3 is CSARDLYGRENSPLHF. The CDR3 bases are TGCAGTGCTAGAGATCTGTATGGCAGAGAAAATTCACCCCTCCACTTT.

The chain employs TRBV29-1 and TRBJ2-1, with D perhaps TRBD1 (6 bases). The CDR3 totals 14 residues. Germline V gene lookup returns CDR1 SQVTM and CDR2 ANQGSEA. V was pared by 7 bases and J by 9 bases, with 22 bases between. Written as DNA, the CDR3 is TGCAGCGGCCGATACAGGGACCAGAGCGGTGAGCAGTTCTTC. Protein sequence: CSGRYRDQSGEQFF.

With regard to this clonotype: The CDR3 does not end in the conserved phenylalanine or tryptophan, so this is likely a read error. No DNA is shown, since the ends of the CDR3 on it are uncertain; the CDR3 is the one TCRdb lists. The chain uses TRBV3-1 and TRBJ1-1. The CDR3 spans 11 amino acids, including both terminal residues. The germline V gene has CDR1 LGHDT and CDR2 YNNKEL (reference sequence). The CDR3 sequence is CASSQEAGPPL.

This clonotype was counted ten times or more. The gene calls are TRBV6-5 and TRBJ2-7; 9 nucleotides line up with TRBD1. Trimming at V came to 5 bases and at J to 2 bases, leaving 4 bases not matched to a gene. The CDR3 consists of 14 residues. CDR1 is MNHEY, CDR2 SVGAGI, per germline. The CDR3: CASSRDRETYEQYF. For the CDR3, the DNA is TGTGCCAGCAGTAGGGACAGGGAAACCTACGAGCAGTACTTC.

The CDR3 bases are TGTGCCAGCAGTTCCCCCCCGTCGTCAGAGACCCAGTACTTC. This codes for CASSSPPSSETQYF. The chain has TRBV6-2 or TRBV6-3 and TRBJ2-5; D is unresolved. The CDR3 sequence is 14 residues long. Germline CDR1 reads MNHEY; CDR2 reads SVGEGT. The germline V and J ends were trimmed by 4 bases and 4 bases, with 13 bases remaining between them.

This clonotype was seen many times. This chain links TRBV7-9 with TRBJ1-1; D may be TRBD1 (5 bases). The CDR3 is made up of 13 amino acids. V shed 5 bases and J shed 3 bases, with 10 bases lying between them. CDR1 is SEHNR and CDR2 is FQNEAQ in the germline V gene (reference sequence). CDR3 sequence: CASSQGIDTEAFF. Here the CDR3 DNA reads TGTGCCAGCAGCCAGGGTATCGACACTGAAGCTTTCTTT.

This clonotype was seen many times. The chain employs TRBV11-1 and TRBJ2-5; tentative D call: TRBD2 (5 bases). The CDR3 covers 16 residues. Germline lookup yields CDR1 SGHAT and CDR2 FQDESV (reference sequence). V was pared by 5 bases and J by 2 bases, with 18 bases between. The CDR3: CASSRGEVYTQETQYF. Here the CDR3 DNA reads TGTGCCAGCAGCCGGGGTGAAGTCTACACTCAAGAGACCCAGTACTTC.

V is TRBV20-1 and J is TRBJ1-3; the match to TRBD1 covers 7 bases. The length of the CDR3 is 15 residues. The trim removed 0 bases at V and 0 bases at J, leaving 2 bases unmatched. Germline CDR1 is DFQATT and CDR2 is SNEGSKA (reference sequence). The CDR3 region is CSARDRQGSGNTIYF. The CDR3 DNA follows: TGCAGTGCTAGAGATCGACAGGGCTCTGGAAACACCATATATTTT.

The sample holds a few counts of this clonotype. CDR3 residues: CASSLAGTEGKYF. CDR3 sequence (DNA): TGTGCCAGCAGCTTAGCGGGGACTGAGGGAAAGTATTTT. The chain combines TRBV7-2 with TRBJ2-3; D is possibly TRBD2 (6 bases). Germline CDR1 SGHTA, CDR2 FQGNSA. CDR3 size: 13 residues. Deletions cut 0 bases from V and 13 bases from J, with 14 bases between.

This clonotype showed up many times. The CDR3 DNA reads TGTGCCAGCACCTTCGACAGACAAAACATTCAGTACTTC. This translates into CASTFDRQNIQYF. V usage is TRBV12-3 or TRBV12-4 and J usage is TRBJ2-4, with D perhaps matching TRBD1 (5 bases). The length of the CDR3 is 13 residues. V was shortened by 7 bases and J by 5 bases, with 12 bases between the two germline ends.

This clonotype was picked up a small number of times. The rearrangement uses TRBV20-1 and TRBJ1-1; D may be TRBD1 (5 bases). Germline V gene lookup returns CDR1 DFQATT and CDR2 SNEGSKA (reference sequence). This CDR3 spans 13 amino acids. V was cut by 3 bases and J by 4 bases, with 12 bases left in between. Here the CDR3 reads CSASSPGGTEAFF. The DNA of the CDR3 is TGCAGTGCTAGTAGCCCCGGGGGCACTGAAGCTTTCTTT.

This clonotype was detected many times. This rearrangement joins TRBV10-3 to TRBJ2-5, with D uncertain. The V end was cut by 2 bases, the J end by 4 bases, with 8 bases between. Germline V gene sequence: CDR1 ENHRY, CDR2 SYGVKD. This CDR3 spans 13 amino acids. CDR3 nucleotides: TGTGCCATCAGTGAGACGGGCTCAGAGACCCAGTACTTC. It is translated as CAISETGSETQYF.

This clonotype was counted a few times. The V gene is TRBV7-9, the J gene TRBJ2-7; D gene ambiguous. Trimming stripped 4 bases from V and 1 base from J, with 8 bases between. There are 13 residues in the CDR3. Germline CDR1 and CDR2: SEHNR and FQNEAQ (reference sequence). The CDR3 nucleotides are TGTGCCAGCAGCTCCCTTAGGTCCTACGAGCAGTACTTC. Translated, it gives CASSSLRSYEQYF.

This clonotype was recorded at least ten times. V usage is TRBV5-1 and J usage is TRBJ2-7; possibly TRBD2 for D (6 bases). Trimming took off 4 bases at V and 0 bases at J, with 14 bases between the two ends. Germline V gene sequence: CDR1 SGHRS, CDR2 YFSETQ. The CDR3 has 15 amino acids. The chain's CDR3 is CASSLGLRSSYEQYF. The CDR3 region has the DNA TGCGCCAGCAGCCTGGGACTTAGAAGCTCCTACGAGCAGTACTTC.